One sample yielded the 17 T cell receptor beta chains listed below, sequenced in a study of post-analysis software for immune sequencing data. Findings of the study overall: The study found TRBV5-6, TRBV5-1 and TRBV20-1 among about 5 TRBV segments more frequent in patients than controls.

The antigens these receptors bind are not known. The TCR beta cDNA libraries carried unique molecular identifiers. Each CDR3 protein is one row after TCRdb ran MiXCR on the PCR reads. The repertoire includes more than 450,000 distinct CDR3 sequences, around 44% of them detected once, and 1.7% sits in the top ten. The material sequenced was blood. The source is a girl between 5 and 17 years old with multiple sclerosis.

The sample holds a few counts of this clonotype. The rearrangement uses TRBV12-3 or TRBV12-4 and TRBJ2-7, with 8 bases lining up with TRBD2. V lost 6 bases and J lost 3; bases outside the gene matches: 13. The length of the CDR3 is 16 residues. The CDR3, as DNA: TGTGCCAGCAGCCAGGCCGGGACTAGGCTACACTACGAGCAGTACTTC. Translation: CASSQAGTRLHYEQYF.

This clonotype came up a few times. V gene TRBV29-1 combines with J gene TRBJ2-1; 9 bases line up with TRBD1. The germline gives CDR1 SQVTM, CDR2 ANQGSEA. The CDR3 consists of 12 residues. With 7 bases clipped from V and 9 bases from J, the junction kept 7 bases outside the gene matches. The CDR3 reads CSGEQGAAEQFF. CDR3 DNA: TGCAGCGGGGAACAGGGGGCCGCTGAGCAGTTCTTC.

This clonotype has a handful of counts. The chain has TRBV29-1 and TRBJ1-5, with TRBD1 as a possible D gene (5 bases). Germline values: CDR1 SQVTM, CDR2 ANQGSEA. The CDR3 contains 12 residues. Deletions cut 4 bases from V and 5 bases from J, with 9 bases between. CDR3 nucleotide sequence: TGCAGCGTTGTTGGGACCGATCAGCCCCAGCATTTT. Protein sequence: CSVVGTDQPQHF.

For this clonotype: One end of the junction varies from germline; a read error may be responsible. V is TRBV7-2 and J is TRBJ2-5; 9 nucleotides line up with TRBD1. Germline-derived CDR1 and CDR2 are SGHTA and FQGNSA. The CDR3 consists of 17 residues. CDR3 region: CASSQPYPRTGAQEQCF. The DNA of the CDR3 is TGTGCCAGCAGCCAACCGTATCCCCGGACAGGGGCTCAGGAGCAGTGCTTC.

As to this clonotype: The junction shows a germline mismatch at one end, possibly a read error. This chain links TRBV7-9 with TRBJ2-7; D possibly corresponds to TRBD2 (6 bases). There are 15 residues in the CDR3. From germline, CDR1 is SEHNR and CDR2 FQNEAQ (reference sequence). The DNA for the CDR3 is TGTGCCAGCAGCCCCACCGGTCGGGGGACCTACGGGCAGTACTTC. Protein sequence: CASSPTGRGTYGQYF.

This chain joins TRBV12-3 or TRBV12-4 and TRBJ2-6; possibly TRBD2 for D (5 bases). The CDR3 extends over 20 amino acids. V lost 1 base to trimming and J lost 1 base, with 20 bases between them. The CDR3 DNA follows: TGTGCCAGCAGTTTAGGATGGGCGGGCCTAGACTGGTCTGGGGCCAACGTCCTGACTTTC. Translating it yields CASSLGWAGLDWSGANVLTF.

This clonotype appeared a single time. The junction departs from the called germline gene at one end, perhaps through a read error. The chain has TRBV5-1 and TRBJ2-1; the D gene could be TRBD1 or TRBD2 (5 bases each). CDR1 is SGHRS and CDR2 is YFSETQ in the germline V gene. There are 13 residues in the CDR3. The chain's CDR3 is CAGSLGTSDEQFF. For the CDR3, the DNA is TGCGCCGGCAGCCTTGGGACCTCCGATGAGCAGTTCTTC.

The rearrangement joins TRBV27 to TRBJ1-2; TRBD1 is a possible D gene (5 bases). Trimming removed 3 bases at V and 6 bases at J, with 14 bases between. Germline values: CDR1 MNHEY, CDR2 SMNVEV (reference sequence). The length of the CDR3 is 14 residues. The CDR3 sequence is CASSFHRTKDGYTF. The CDR3 DNA reads TGTGCCAGCAGTTTCCACAGGACAAAGGATGGCTACACCTTC.

This clonotype turned up a few times. The chain uses TRBV4-1 and TRBJ2-1, with D unclear. Trimming took off 0 bases at V and 5 bases at J, with 8 bases between the two ends. This CDR3 region has 14 residues. The germline gives CDR1 MGHRA, CDR2 YSYEKL. The CDR3 region has the DNA TGCGCCAGCAGCCAAGAGAGCTTAAACAATGAGCAGTTCTTC. Translation: CASSQESLNNEQFF.

This chain uses TRBV11-1 with TRBJ2-3; 9 positions agree with TRBD1. Germline CDR1 and CDR2: SGHAT and FQDESV (reference sequence). The CDR3 is made up of 13 amino acids. The V and J ends lost 5 bases and 9 bases, in that order; junction bases with no gene match: 6. CDR3 DNA: TGTGCCAGCAGCGCACAGGGGGCTGGCACGCAGTATTTT. It is translated as CASSAQGAGTQYF.

The rearrangement joins TRBV4-2 to TRBJ2-1; weak D call: TRBD2 (5 bases). The CDR3 is 15 residues long. Trimming took 4 bases from V and 8 from J, leaving 18 bases between them. Germline values: CDR1 LGHNA, CDR2 YNFKEQ. DNA of the CDR3: TGTGCCAGCAGCCTGGCGGAGGCCTGGGTCGATGAGCAGTTCTTC. Translated: CASSLAEAWVDEQFF.

V and J are TRBV5-1 and TRBJ2-3; TRBD1 agrees at 11 bases. V gave up 4 bases and J gave up 3 bases; unmatched junction bases: 7. The germline gives CDR1 SGHRS, CDR2 YFSETQ. The CDR3 consists of 16 residues. The CDR3 DNA reads TGCGCCAGCAGCCGCGGGGACAGGGGGGTGACAGATACGCAGTATTTT. Its protein product is CASSRGDRGVTDTQYF.

This clonotype was observed at least ten times. This chain joins TRBV20-1 and TRBJ2-7; 8 nucleotides line up with TRBD2. V trimming: 2 bases; J trimming: 5 bases; junction bases outside the gene matches: 8. Germline values: CDR1 DFQATT, CDR2 SNEGSKA (reference sequence). The CDR3 loop spans 14 amino acids. The CDR3 region has the DNA TGCAGTGCTAGACCGACGGGAGGGCGAGACGAGCAGTACTTC. The encoded protein is CSARPTGGRDEQYF.

This clonotype was found a few times. The CDR3 region is CASRGTETNYGYTF. The CDR3 bases are TGTGCCAGCAGGGGGACAGAAACTAACTATGGCTACACCTTC. The chain combines TRBV2 with TRBJ1-2, with 7 nucleotides matching TRBD1. The CDR3 length is 14 residues. V dropped 6 bases and J dropped 0; count of bases not matched to a gene: 4. CDR1 is SNHLY and CDR2 is FYNNEI in the germline V gene.

J is TRBJ2-5 and V is TRBV20-1, with TRBD1 matching 7 bases. This CDR3 has 15 amino acids. V lost 5 bases, J lost 2 bases, and 11 bases stayed unmatched. Looked up from germline, CDR1 is DFQATT and CDR2 is SNEGSKA (reference sequence). CDR3 sequence reads: CSARLPGTAQETQYF. The CDR3 nucleotides are TGCAGTGCTCGGCTACCCGGGACAGCACAAGAGACCCAGTACTTC.

This clonotype was seen more than once but under ten times. The chain is built from TRBV11-2 and TRBJ2-7, with TRBD2 as a possible D gene (5 bases). Germline CDR1 and CDR2: SGHAT and FQNNGV. V lost 4 bases and J lost 2, with 15 bases in between. CDR3 size: 15 residues. The CDR3 sequence: CASSYPAQRAYEQYF. The DNA for the CDR3 is TGTGCCAGCAGCTACCCAGCCCAGAGGGCCTACGAGCAGTACTTC.

This clonotype was seen just once. A read error may explain this, as a much larger clone is one base away. This is likely a read error, given that the CDR3 carries no conserved phenylalanine or tryptophan at its end. The genes are TRBV7-9 and TRBJ2-7; no reliable D call. CDR3 length equals 12 residues. V was trimmed by 4 bases and J by 7 bases, leaving 11 bases between them. Germline CDR1 is SEHNR and CDR2 is FQNEAQ (reference sequence). The CDR3: CASSSWSEEQYL. The CDR3 DNA reads as TGTGCCAGCAGCTCATGGTCGGAAGAGCAGTACCTC.